What follows are 12 T cell receptor beta chains derived from one specimen sequenced in a study of CD8 T cells in Susac syndrome. It was with random hexamers that about 0.45 to 1 ug RNA was reverse transcribed. TCRdb analysed the immunoSEQ multiplex PCR reads with MiXCR anew, one entry per CDR3 protein. The sample holds roughly 190,000 distinct CDR3 sequences; about 94% are singletons and the top ten take 0.08% to 0.11%. The source material was CD4+ T cells from PBMCs. These receptors were taken from a human donor in good health.

Comment on this clonotype: At one of its ends the junction is not consistent with the germline gene, which may arise from a read error. The rearrangement links TRBV7-3 to TRBJ1-1; TRBD1 might be the D (6 bases). The CDR3 length is 14 residues. In germline, CDR1 is SGHTA, CDR2 FQGTGA. The CDR3 spells CASSQGRDNTEVFF. CDR3 nucleotides: TGTGCCAGCAGCCAAGGGAGGGACAACACTGAAGTTTTCTTT.

DNA of the CDR3: TGTGCCAGCAGCTTCTCCGGGACTAGCAATGAGCAGTTCTTC. This codes for CASSFSGTSNEQFF. The genes are TRBV11-2 and TRBJ2-1, with 8 positions matching TRBD2. This CDR3 spans 14 amino acids. Germline CDR1 and CDR2: SGHAT and FQNNGV. With V trimmed by 3 bases and J by 6 bases, 4 bases remained unmatched.

This chain connects TRBV2 to TRBJ2-7; 8 nucleotides agree with TRBD2. Unmatched junction bases numbered 4, after V lost 8 bases and J lost 4 bases. The germline gives CDR1 SNHLY, CDR2 FYNNEI. This CDR3 is built from 12 residues. CDR3 in amino acids: CASQREQYEQYF. CDR3 bases: TGTGCCAGCCAGCGGGAGCAGTACGAGCAGTACTTC.

The V call is TRBV27, the J call TRBJ1-1, with 8 bases aligning to TRBD1. The germline V gene encodes CDR1 MNHEY and CDR2 SMNVEV (reference sequence). This CDR3 has 15 amino acids. Trimming at V came to 4 bases and at J to 11 bases, leaving 15 bases not matched to a gene. The CDR3 nucleotides are TGTGCCAGCAGTTCGTGGGACGTGACAGGGGCGCGCGCTTTCTTT. Protein: CASSSWDVTGARAFF.

This clonotype has only one observation. This chain links TRBV7-9 with TRBJ2-7, with D possibly being TRBD1 (5 bases). CDR1 SEHNR and CDR2 FQNEAQ come from the germline V gene (reference sequence). CDR3 length equals 14 residues. The V gene lost 5 bases and the J gene lost 7 bases, with 18 bases spanning the gap. The CDR3 nucleotides are TGTGCCAGCAGCCCGGCCGGGCAGGGCGCTGAGCAGTACTTC. It translates to CASSPAGQGAEQYF.

The rearrangement uses TRBV4-3 and TRBJ1-2, with D unclear. Deletions cut 1 base from V and 1 base from J, with 4 bases between. The CDR3 contains 13 residues. Per germline, CDR1 LGHNA and CDR2 YSLEER. For the CDR3, the DNA is TGCGCCAGCAGCCAAGGAGTTAACTATGGCTACACCTTC. It yields the protein CASSQGVNYGYTF.

The chain couples TRBV30 to TRBJ2-3; possibly TRBD1 for D (6 bases). Trimming left V 2 bases short and J 5 bases short, with 11 bases between. CDR3 length: 13 amino acids. Germline V gene sequence: CDR1 GTSNPN, CDR2 SVGIG (reference sequence). Written as DNA, the CDR3 is TGTGCCTGGAGTCACAGGGTCAAAGATACGCAGTATTTT. It is translated as CAWSHRVKDTQYF. The whole variable domain, filled in from reference TRBV30 and TRBJ2-3, reads SQTIHQWPATLVQPVGSPLSLECTVEGTSNPNLYWYRQAAGRGLQLLFYSVGIGQISSEVPQNLSASRPQDRQFILSSKKLLLSDSGFYLCAWSHRVKDTQYFGPGTRLTVL.

The J gene is TRBJ2-1, the V gene TRBV6-5; D remains ambiguous. The germline gives CDR1 MNHEY, CDR2 SVGAGI. The CDR3 consists of 14 residues. The ends were cut back, 0 bases at V and 5 bases at J, with 8 bases in the middle. CDR3 sequence (DNA): TGTGCCAGCAGTTACTCCCCCACCCACAATGAGCAGTTCTTC. It specifies CASSYSPTHNEQFF.

CDR3 sequence (DNA): TGTGCCAGCAGATCGGGACTATCCCATGAGCAGTTCTTC. Encoded protein: CASRSGLSHEQFF. The rearrangement links TRBV28 to TRBJ2-1; 7 bases match TRBD2. This CDR3 is built from 13 residues. Per the germline V gene, CDR1 is MDHEN and CDR2 is SYDVKM. V dropped 6 bases and J dropped 8; count of bases not matched to a gene: 7.

The J gene is TRBJ1-2, the V gene TRBV28; D is uncertain. V was pared by 1 base and J by 4 bases, with 10 bases between. There are 14 residues in the CDR3. Germline values: CDR1 MDHEN, CDR2 SYDVKM. The CDR3 protein is CASSLSRVPYGYTF. Written as DNA, the CDR3 is TGTGCCAGCAGTTTATCGCGGGTCCCCTATGGCTACACCTTC.

V gene TRBV20-1 combines with J gene TRBJ2-3; TRBD2 aligns across 9 bases. Germline CDR1 is DFQATT and CDR2 is SNEGSKA (reference sequence). V shed 1 base, J shed 5 bases, and the junction held 7 bases outside the gene matches. The CDR3 has 15 residues. The CDR3 loop is CSARAPSGMVDTQYF. DNA of the CDR3: TGCAGTGCTAGAGCCCCTAGCGGGATGGTAGATACGCAGTATTTT.

The chain has TRBV9 and TRBJ2-1, with D possibly being TRBD2 (5 bases). The germline CDR1 and CDR2 sequences are SGDLS and YYNGEE. The CDR3 contains 15 residues. Trimming removed 0 bases at V and 2 bases at J, with 9 bases between. The CDR3 reads CASSVEWEPYNEQFF. Here the CDR3 DNA reads TGTGCCAGCAGCGTAGAGTGGGAGCCCTACAATGAGCAGTTCTTC.